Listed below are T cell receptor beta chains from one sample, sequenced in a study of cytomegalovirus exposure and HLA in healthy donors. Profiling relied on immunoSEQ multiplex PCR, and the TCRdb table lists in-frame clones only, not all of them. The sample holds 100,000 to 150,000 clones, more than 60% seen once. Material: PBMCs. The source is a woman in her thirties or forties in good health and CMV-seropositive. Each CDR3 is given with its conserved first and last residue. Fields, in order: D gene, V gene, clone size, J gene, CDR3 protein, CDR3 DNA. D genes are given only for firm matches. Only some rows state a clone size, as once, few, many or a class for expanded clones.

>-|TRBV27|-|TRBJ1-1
CASRRVNTEAFF
TGTGCCAGCCGTCGAGTGAACACTGAAGCTTTCTTT
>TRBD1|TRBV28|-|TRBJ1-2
CASSSPGTGQGYGYTF
TGTGCCAGCAGCTCCCCTGGGACGGGACAGGGCTATGGCTACACCTTC
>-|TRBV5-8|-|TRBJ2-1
CASSLTGSYNEQFF
TGTGCCAGCAGCTTGACAGGGTCCTACAATGAGCAGTTCTTC
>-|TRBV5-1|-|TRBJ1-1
CASSLQGKNTEAFF
TGCGCCAGCAGCTTGCAGGGAAAGAACACTGAAGCTTTCTTT
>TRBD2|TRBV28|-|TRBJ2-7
CASSLISGIGLGDEQYF
TGTGCCAGCAGTTTAATTAGCGGGATTGGTCTGGGGGACGAGCAGTACTTC
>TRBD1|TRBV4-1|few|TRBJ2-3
CASSHPRDRGSTDTQYF
TGCGCCAGCAGCCACCCAAGGGACAGGGGGAGCACAGATACGCAGTATTTT
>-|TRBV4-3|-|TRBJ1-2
CASSQERSYGYTF
TGCGCCAGCAGCCAAGAGAGGAGCTATGGCTACACCTTC
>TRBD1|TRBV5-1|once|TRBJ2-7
CASSWQNSGGGRGEQYF
TGCGCCAGCAGCTGGCAAAATTCAGGGGGCGGCCGTGGGGAGCAGTACTTC
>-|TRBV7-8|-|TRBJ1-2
CASSSQGYGYTF
TGTGCCAGCAGCTCACAGGGCTATGGCTACACCTTC
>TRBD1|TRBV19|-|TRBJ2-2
CASSIGTGANTGELFF
TGTGCCAGTAGTATAGGAACAGGGGCGAACACCGGGGAGCTGTTTTTT
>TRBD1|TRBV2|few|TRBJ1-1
CASSHPDRVRSTEAFF
TGTGCCAGCAGTCACCCGGACAGGGTGCGGTCCACTGAAGCTTTCTTT
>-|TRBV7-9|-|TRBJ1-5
CASSSSLDSFEPQHF
TGTGCCAGCAGCTCAAGCCTAGATTCCTTCGAGCCCCAGCATTTT